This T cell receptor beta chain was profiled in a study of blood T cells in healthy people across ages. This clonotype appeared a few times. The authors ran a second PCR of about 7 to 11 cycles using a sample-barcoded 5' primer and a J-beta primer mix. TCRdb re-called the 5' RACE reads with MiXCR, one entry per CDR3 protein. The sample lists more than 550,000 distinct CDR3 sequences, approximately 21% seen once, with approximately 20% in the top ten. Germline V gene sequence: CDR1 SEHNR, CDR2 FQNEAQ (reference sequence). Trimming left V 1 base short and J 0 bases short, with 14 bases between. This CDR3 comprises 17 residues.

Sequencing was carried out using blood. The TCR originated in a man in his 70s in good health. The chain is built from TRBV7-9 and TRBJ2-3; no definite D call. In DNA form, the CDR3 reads TGTGCCAGCAGCTTAGGGCCTACAGCAGCTAGCACAGATACGCAGTATTTT. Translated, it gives CASSLGPTAASTDTQYF.